The entry below describes one T cell receptor (beta chain). This clonotype was detected a few times. Its antigen is unknown. No base qualities exist here, and no much larger clone lies one base off it. This sample was taken from a study of blood T cells in healthy people across ages (dated by TCRdb to between 2014 and 2017). As for the study more broadly: In model experiments, template switching captured about one uniquely barcoded TCR beta cDNA molecule for every two T cells. Using deep sequencing normalized with unique cDNA molecular identifiers, the study measured how TCR beta repertoire diversity changes with age. The donors were divided into four age groups: young (average approximately 17 years), middle-aged (under 40), aged (approximately 62) and long-lived (82). To avoid experimental bias, donors of different ages were distributed randomly across sequencing lanes. Two additional independent replicas of 1 million unique cDNA reads from the same blood draw were analyzed for two donors (one aged 18 to 30 and one aged 80 or older). Findings and caveats that apply to the study as a whole: Estimates of total diversity from one million sequenced T cells were regarded as lower bounds and underestimates. Because donor CMV infection status was unknown, age-related changes in expanded clonotypes were potentially confounded. Bulk unsorted PBMC profiling prevented conclusive comparison of naive and antigen-experienced compartments. There was a strong correlation between observed TCR beta diversity and the percentage of naive T cells measured by flow cytometry. Compared with the aged group, the long-lived group had more naive CD4+ T cells, fewer expanded clones and increased TCR diversity, suggesting age selection. Observed TCR beta diversity per million T cells fell roughly linearly with age, and a significant reduction was already apparent by age around 40.

To prepare the library, 5' RACE was applied. Sequencing instrument: Illumina HiSeq 2500. A second PCR of roughly 7 to 12 cycles was run with a J-beta primer mix and a sample-barcoded 5' primer. A template-switch 5' adaptor carrying 12 random nucleotides introduced a unique molecular identifier onto each TCR beta cDNA molecule. Each sample yielded at least 3 million CDR3-containing paired-end reads. The Mint cDNA synthesis kit, primed by a TRBC-specific oligonucleotide, was used to synthesize first-strand cDNA from all RNA. After uracil-DNA glycosylase treatment, a first 18-cycle PCR used universal primers M1SS and BC2_uni_R on all cDNA. The authors' analysis ran thus. Normalization of each sample was performed by random selection of 1 million high-quality reads, each carrying a distinct molecular identifier. Reads with shared molecular identifiers were discarded instead of being binned into consensus sequences. MiTCR, set to a Q25 quality threshold and the strictest error-elimination algorithm, was used for CDR3 identification, clonotype clustering and error correction. Lower-bound total TCR beta diversity was estimated with a nonparametric unseen species model using Euler transformation. The public reads were reprocessed in TCRdb via fastp at Q25 and MiXCR, keeping in-frame beta chains. Merged by CDR3 protein, the rows form single entries marked with the most common genes and DNA. The V and J calls were determined by TCRdb, not by the authors. This sample holds around 990,000 distinct CDR3 sequences; around two fifths were observed only once. Clones ranked in the top ten supply around 13% of the sample.

The germline V gene (reference sequence) supplies CDR1 SEHNR and CDR2 FQNEAQ. V drops 3 bases and J drops 5 bases, leaving 10 bases in between. From the cysteine up to the phenylalanine, the CDR3 has a length of 13 residues. The only DNA kept is the CDR3, 39 bases in frame from the first base. The roughly 39 donors, aged 6 to 90 years, were systemically healthy Caucasian individuals from Russia. Around 9.7 milliliters of peripheral blood were collected from each donor into EDTA-treated Vacutainer tubes. Ficoll-Paque density-gradient centrifugation was used to isolate PBMCs, with at least 7 million per sample. Trizol reagent was used to extract total RNA from PBMCs, with at least 5.5 micrograms per sample. Naive CD45RAhigh/CD27high T cell percentages were measured by flow cytometry on a PBMC aliquot from every donor.

The rearrangement joined TRBV7-9 to TRBJ2-5, with the D gene uncertain. The receptor was isolated from a man in his late teens or twenties in good health. Sequenced: blood. The CDR3 here reads CASSFGESETQYF. In nucleotides, the sequence is TGTGCCAGCAGCTTCGGCGAGTCGGAGACCCAGTACTTC.